One and the same sample provided the 32 T cell receptor beta chains below, sequenced in a study of pediatric ulcerative colitis. During colonoscopy, one to two rectal pinch biopsies were collected. Profiling relied on immunoSEQ multiplex PCR, and the TCRdb table lists in-frame clones only, not all of them. The sample holds tens of thousands of clones; about 79% are singletons and the top ten take around 3.5%. The sample taken for sequencing was gut tissue. The receptor set was obtained from a girl under 18 with moderate ulcerative colitis.

This sequence joins TRBV28 and TRBJ1-5, with 9 bases matching TRBD1. Germline CDR1 reads MDHEN; CDR2 reads SYDVKM. The CDR3 runs 18 residues. Germline trimming cut 1 base from V and 5 bases from J; bases unmatched to any gene: 12. CDR3 sequence reads: CASSLFPPGGQGYQPQHF. For the CDR3, the DNA is TGTGCCAGCAGTTTATTTCCTCCGGGCGGACAGGGGTATCAGCCCCAGCATTTT.

CDR3 loop: CASKLAGARGETQYF. CDR3 nucleotide sequence: TGTGCCAGCAAATTGGCGGGGGCGAGAGGCGAGACCCAGTACTTC. This chain links TRBV2 with TRBJ2-5; a possible D gene is TRBD2 (7 bases). This CDR3 is 15 amino acids long. Trimming stripped 7 bases from V and 5 bases from J, with 20 bases between. CDR1 and CDR2 (germline): SNHLY, FYNNEI.

This chain joins TRBV11-3 and TRBJ2-7; 8 bases map to TRBD2. This CDR3 region has 13 residues. CDR1 is SGHNT and CDR2 is YENEEA in the germline V gene. V was clipped by 3 bases and J by 4 bases; unmatched bases: 2. The CDR3 DNA sequence: TGTGCCAGCAGCTTCGGGAGGGCTTACGAGCAGTACTTC. It specifies CASSFGRAYEQYF.

The chain links TRBV7-9 to TRBJ2-7; 8 bases align to TRBD2. Germline CDR1 is SEHNR and CDR2 is FQNEAQ (reference sequence). The junction had 10 bases not matched to a gene; V was cut back by 2 bases and J by 1 base. This CDR3 spans 17 amino acids. The CDR3 DNA reads TGTGCCAGCAGCTTATCCCTAGCGGGCCAACCTTCCTACGAGCAGTACTTC. Translating it yields CASSLSLAGQPSYEQYF.

The V call is TRBV10-3, the J call TRBJ2-6; no definite D call. Trimming cost V 3 bases and J 0 bases, with 15 bases left between them. This CDR3 comprises 18 residues. CDR1 and CDR2 (germline): ENHRY, SYGVKD. The CDR3 here is CAISDLSSVDSGANVLTF. The CDR3 coding sequence is TGTGCCATCAGTGACCTTTCGTCCGTTGACTCTGGGGCCAACGTCCTGACTTTC.

The chain is built from TRBV4-3 and TRBJ2-2; possibly TRBD2 for D (5 bases). Per the germline V gene, CDR1 is LGHNA and CDR2 is YSLEER. This CDR3 contains 15 residues. Deletions cut 2 bases from V and 3 bases from J, with 10 bases between. CDR3 nucleotides: TGCGCCAGCAGCCAATCTAGCATTGACACCGGGGAGCTGTTTTTT. This sequence encodes CASSQSSIDTGELFF.

The chain carries TRBV10-3 and TRBJ1-6; 7 positions match TRBD1. J was trimmed by 5 bases and V by 8 bases; bases with no gene match: 6. The length of the CDR3 is 14 residues. Germline V gene data show CDR1 as ENHRY and CDR2 as SYGVKD. The CDR3 reads CAIQGGRNNSPLHF. In nucleotides, the CDR3 is TGTGCCATCCAGGGGGGAAGAAATAATTCACCCCTCCACTTT.

In nucleotides, the CDR3 is TGTGCCAGCAGGCGGGGAGGGGCTAGCACAGATACGCAGTATTTT. Translation: CASRRGGASTDTQYF. The chain recombines TRBV28 with TRBJ2-3; 7 nucleotides line up with TRBD2. The CDR3 contains 15 residues. V lost 6 bases and J lost 0; bases outside the gene matches: 6. Germline V CDR1 and CDR2: MDHEN, SYDVKM. Filled out from reference TRBV28 and TRBJ2-3, the complete variable domain reads DVKVTQSSRYLVKRTGEKVFLECVQDMDHENMFWYRQDPGLGLRLIYFSYDVKMKEKGDIPEGYSVSREKKERFSLILESASTNQTSMYLCASRRGGASTDTQYFGPGTRLTVL.

This sequence joins TRBV12-5 and TRBJ2-7; TRBD1 might be the D (5 bases). The CDR3 loop spans 17 amino acids. The V gene's germline CDR1 is LGHNT and CDR2 FRNRAP. Trimming left V 2 bases short and J 0 bases short, with 17 bases between. The CDR3: CASGLKFTTGDSYEQYF. The CDR3, as DNA: TGTGCTAGTGGTTTGAAGTTTACTACAGGAGACTCCTACGAGCAGTACTTC.

The chain couples TRBV12-5 to TRBJ2-2, with D tentatively TRBD2 (7 bases). V was cut by 2 bases and J by 6 bases, with 16 bases left in between. The germline gives CDR1 LGHNT, CDR2 FRNRAP. The CDR3 is 16 amino acids. The CDR3 coding sequence is TGTGCTAGTGGTTTGACTAGCGTACAGGGCCCCGGGGAGCTGTTTTTT. Amino acids: CASGLTSVQGPGELFF.

The V gene is TRBV11-2, the J gene TRBJ2-5; D is undetermined. CDR3 length equals 14 residues. Looked up from germline, CDR1 is SGHAT and CDR2 is FQNNGV. V was pared by 0 bases and J by 1 base, with 6 bases between. This CDR3 reads CASSLDPVQETQYF. In DNA, the CDR3 is TGTGCCAGCAGCTTAGATCCAGTCCAAGAGACCCAGTACTTC.

This chain connects TRBV13 to TRBJ1-2; D perhaps matches TRBD1 (6 bases). CDR1 and CDR2 from the germline V gene are PRHDT and FYEKMQ (reference sequence). The CDR3 is 13 amino acids. V was pared by 8 bases and J by 9 bases, with 19 bases between. The CDR3 sequence is CASGLTLGGSYTF. The CDR3 nucleotides read TGTGCCAGCGGGCTAACTCTAGGGGGTAGCTACACCTTC. The full variable domain, its missing parts supplied by reference TRBV13 and TRBJ1-2, is AAGVIQSPRHLIKEKRETATLKCYPIPRHDTVYWYQQGPGQDPQFLISFYEKMQSDKGSIPDRFSAQQFSDYHSELNMSSLELGDSALYFCASGLTLGGSYTFGSGTRLTVV.

CDR3 protein: CASSLGTARETQYF. CDR3 sequence (DNA): TGCGCCAGCAGCCTCGGGACTGCTCGAGAGACCCAGTACTTC. This chain links TRBV5-1 with TRBJ2-5; weak D call: TRBD2 (6 bases). The CDR3 spans 14 residues. CDR1 and CDR2 (germline): SGHRS, YFSETQ. Deletions cut 4 bases from V and 4 bases from J, with 14 bases between.

The chain carries TRBV18 and TRBJ1-4; D is undetermined. The CDR3 is 16 residues long. V lost 2 bases to trimming and J lost 3 bases, with 13 bases between them. The germline V gene has CDR1 KGHSH and CDR2 LQKENI. CDR3 nucleotide sequence: TGTGCCAGCTCACCAGGGTTACAGTTTTCTAATGAAAAACTGTTTTTT. Protein product: CASSPGLQFSNEKLFF.

CDR3 sequence (DNA): TGTGCCAGCAGTGATAGGGGGAATTCCTACGAGCAGTACTTC. It specifies CASSDRGNSYEQYF. The gene calls are TRBV6-1 and TRBJ2-7, with D perhaps matching TRBD1 (6 bases). The germline CDR1 and CDR2 sequences are MNHNS and SASEGT. The V end lost 3 bases, the J end lost 1 base, and 10 bases lay between the germline ends. The CDR3 is 14 residues long.

This clone was seen only once. V is TRBV4-1 and J is TRBJ2-3, with 11 bases matching TRBD2. The CDR3 loop spans 17 amino acids. CDR1 and CDR2 from the germline V gene are MGHRA and YSYEKL. Trimming at V came to 0 bases and at J to 6 bases, leaving 8 bases not matched to a gene. The CDR3 bases are TGCGCCAGCAGCCAAGAAGGGCCTAGCGGGAGGTTGGATACGCAGTATTTT. This gives the protein CASSQEGPSGRLDTQYF.

This rearrangement joins TRBV27 to TRBJ2-7; perhaps D is TRBD1 or TRBD2 (7 bases each). The CDR3 is made up of 15 amino acids. Germline values: CDR1 MNHEY, CDR2 SMNVEV (reference sequence). V lost 6 bases to trimming and J lost 3 bases, with 18 bases between them. The CDR3 here is CASRLERDSYYEQYF. DNA of the CDR3: TGTGCCAGCAGACTCGAGCGGGACAGTTACTACGAGCAGTACTTC.

The genes are TRBV7-2 and TRBJ2-5; 15 bases line up with TRBD2. The ends lost 3 bases at V and 2 bases at J; junction bases unmatched: 1. This CDR3 comprises 16 residues. CDR1 and CDR2 (germline): SGHTA, FQGNSA. The CDR3 DNA reads TGTGCCAGCAGCTTCGGACTAGCGGGGGGGCAAGAGACCCAGTACTTC. It specifies CASSFGLAGGQETQYF.

This clone was seen a handful of times. The chain couples TRBV2 to TRBJ1-2; D is possibly TRBD1 (5 bases). Germline-derived CDR1 and CDR2 are SNHLY and FYNNEI. The CDR3 length is 11 residues. Trimming stripped 6 bases from V and 7 bases from J, with 9 bases between. CDR3 in DNA: TGTGCCAGCAGCGGGACGGTTGGCTACACCTTC. Translating gives CASSGTVGYTF. Drawing the rest from reference TRBV2 and TRBJ1-2, the complete variable domain is EPEVTQTPSHQVTQMGQEVILRCVPISNHLYFYWYRQILGQKVEFLVSFYNNEISEKSEIFDDQFSVERPDGSNFTLKIRSTKLEDSAMYFCASSGTVGYTFGSGTRLTVV.

V gene TRBV27 combines with J gene TRBJ2-1; tentative D call: TRBD2 (5 bases). V was shortened by 0 bases and J by 0 bases, with 18 bases between the two germline ends. Germline lookup yields CDR1 MNHEY and CDR2 SMNVEV (reference sequence). This CDR3 comprises 19 residues. The chain's CDR3 is CASSLSLEDPRRSYNEQFF. CDR3 DNA: TGTGCCAGCAGTTTATCATTGGAGGACCCCAGACGCTCCTACAATGAGCAGTTCTTC.

V is TRBV4-1 and J is TRBJ2-2; 8 bases align to TRBD1. Losses at the gene ends were 1 base for V and 6 bases for J; bases not matched to a gene: 4. The germline CDR1 and CDR2 sequences are MGHRA and YSYEKL. CDR3 length: 15 residues. The CDR3 sequence: CASSQGDRTPGELFF. The CDR3 bases are TGCGCCAGCAGCCAAGGGGACAGGACCCCCGGGGAGCTGTTTTTT.

The rearrangement uses TRBV7-2 and TRBJ1-5; D ambiguous. V was clipped by 5 bases and J by 11 bases, with 13 bases between them. The germline V gene encodes CDR1 SGHTA and CDR2 FQGNSA. This CDR3 contains 12 residues. The CDR3 loop reads CASSPSPGAQHF. CDR3 bases: TGTGCCAGCAGCCCAAGCCCAGGAGCCCAGCATTTT.

The V and J genes are TRBV6-5 and TRBJ2-7, with TRBD1 matching over 9 bases. J lost 2 bases, V lost 4 bases, and 6 bases had no gene match. The CDR3 consists of 15 residues. Germline CDR1 and CDR2: MNHEY and SVGAGI. The CDR3 sequence: CASSLGGTGTYEQYF. CDR3 DNA: TGTGCCAGCAGTTTGGGCGGGACAGGGACCTACGAGCAGTACTTC.

The CDR3 DNA follows: TGTGCCAGTAGTATTGGGCAGGGATTAACTTCCTACGAGCAGTACTTC. Amino acids: CASSIGQGLTSYEQYF. The J gene is TRBJ2-5, the V gene TRBV19; weak D call: TRBD1 (5 bases). Judging by the DNA end, TRBJ2-7 fits better; the J call may be wrong. Germline assignment: CDR1 LNHDA and CDR2 SQIVND (reference sequence). The CDR3 sequence is 16 residues long.

CDR3 nucleotides: TGTGCCAGCAGTGAGACAGTGGGGTGGGAGACCCAGTACTTC. Protein sequence: CASSETVGWETQYF. The V gene is TRBV2, the J gene TRBJ2-5; TRBD1 is a possible D gene (5 bases). The V gene lost 3 bases and the J gene lost 5 bases, with 13 bases spanning the gap. The CDR3 totals 14 residues. Germline V gene data show CDR1 as SNHLY and CDR2 as FYNNEI.

This sequence joins TRBV7-9 and TRBJ1-5; 10 bases are a match to TRBD1. The length of the CDR3 is 17 residues. The V segment lost 5 bases and the J segment 5 bases; nucleotides outside the gene matches: 12. Looked up from germline, CDR1 is SEHNR and CDR2 is FQNEAQ (reference sequence). DNA for the CDR3: TGTGCCAGCAGCAGGGCCCTAACCGGGACAGGGGATCAGCCCCAGCATTTT. Its protein is CASSRALTGTGDQPQHF.

The chain links TRBV7-2 to TRBJ2-7; 8 nucleotides agree with TRBD1. The V gene end was trimmed by 5 bases and the J gene end by 7 bases; junction bases not matched to a gene: 7. CDR3 length: 13 residues. Germline-derived CDR1 and CDR2 are SGHTA and FQGNSA. CDR3 nucleotide sequence: TGTGCCAGCAGCCCACGGACAGGGTGGGAGCAGTACTTC. This translates into CASSPRTGWEQYF.

This clone ranks as medium-sized (0.01 to 0.1%). This sequence joins TRBV10-3 and TRBJ2-7; TRBD1 matches at 9 bases. The CDR3 contains 14 residues. Per the germline V gene, CDR1 is ENHRY and CDR2 is SYGVKD. V gave up 10 bases and J gave up 1 base; unmatched junction bases: 8. Written as DNA, the CDR3 is TGTGCCACCGGGGACAGGGAGTTGTCCTACGAGCAGTACTTC. Translated, it gives CATGDRELSYEQYF.

This chain joins TRBV7-9 and TRBJ2-5, with 12 nucleotides matching TRBD1. V lost 2 bases to trimming and J lost 4 bases; unmatched junction nucleotides: 5. The CDR3 totals 16 residues. CDR1 is SEHNR, CDR2 FQNEAQ, per germline (reference sequence). CDR3 loop: CASSLSGTGGLETQYF. Here the CDR3 DNA reads TGTGCCAGCAGCTTATCCGGGACAGGGGGCTTAGAGACCCAGTACTTC.

This clone is a singleton in its sample. The J gene is TRBJ2-5, the V gene TRBV2; no firm D call. Germline V gene sequence: CDR1 SNHLY, CDR2 FYNNEI. The V gene lost 4 bases and the J gene lost 0 bases, with 9 bases spanning the gap. The CDR3 length is 14 residues. The CDR3 nucleotides read TGTGCCAGCAGTGGCATCAGGTACCAAGAGACCCAGTACTTC. Protein: CASSGIRYQETQYF.

The chain carries TRBV27 and TRBJ1-4; D is perhaps TRBD1 (5 bases). Per the germline V gene, CDR1 is MNHEY and CDR2 is SMNVEV (reference sequence). V dropped 3 bases and J dropped 8 bases, with 7 bases sitting between them. The CDR3 runs 12 residues. CDR3 residues: CASSFGDEKLFF. For the CDR3, the DNA is TGTGCCAGCAGTTTCGGGGACGAAAAACTGTTTTTT.

The V gene is TRBV28, the J gene TRBJ2-1; TRBD2 aligns across 11 bases. The CDR3 totals 16 residues. V lost 6 bases to trimming and J lost 12 bases; unmatched junction nucleotides: 16. The V gene's germline CDR1 is MDHEN and CDR2 SYDVKM. The CDR3 region is CASSRGGTSGVTGQFF. CDR3 coding DNA: TGTGCCAGCAGCAGGGGAGGGACTAGCGGAGTTACAGGGCAGTTCTTC.